Detailed here is one T cell receptor beta chain. Antigen: not known. The entry originates in a study of siplizumab effects on memory and regulatory T cells. In the study overall: Paired mixed lymphocyte reactions used siplizumab at approximately 1 ug/mL or no drug.

Assay: immunoSEQ multiplex PCR; the TCRdb copy retains only in-frame clones and omits some. Of 10,000 to 15,000 clones listed, around 45% are singletons. The authors cocultured the mixed lymphocyte reaction cells at 37 degrees C for less than seven days. Study-level points and caveats: Naive T cells seemed more diverse than memory cells; they also seemed major alloresponse contributors. Where siplizumab was present, mappable alloreactive CD4+ clones averaged approximately 66% Treg-derived, compared with less than 35% in controls.

The CDR3 has 14 amino acids. Germline V gene sequence: CDR1 PRHDT, CDR2 FYEKMQ (reference sequence). The V and J ends lost 5 bases and 1 base respectively, with 10 bases between them. The chain combines TRBV13 with TRBJ2-3, with no clear D. Sequencing was done on a sample of CFSE-low (dividing) CD8+ T cells sorted from an allogeneic mixed lymphocyte reaction. The receptor comes from a human donor in good health; the cells came from an allogeneic mixed lymphocyte reaction. Some clones in this sample may be carry-over from other donors' samples. In DNA form, the CDR3 reads TGTGCCAGCAGCGCTGGACCCCGCACAGATACGCAGTATTTT. Encoded protein: CASSAGPRTDTQYF.